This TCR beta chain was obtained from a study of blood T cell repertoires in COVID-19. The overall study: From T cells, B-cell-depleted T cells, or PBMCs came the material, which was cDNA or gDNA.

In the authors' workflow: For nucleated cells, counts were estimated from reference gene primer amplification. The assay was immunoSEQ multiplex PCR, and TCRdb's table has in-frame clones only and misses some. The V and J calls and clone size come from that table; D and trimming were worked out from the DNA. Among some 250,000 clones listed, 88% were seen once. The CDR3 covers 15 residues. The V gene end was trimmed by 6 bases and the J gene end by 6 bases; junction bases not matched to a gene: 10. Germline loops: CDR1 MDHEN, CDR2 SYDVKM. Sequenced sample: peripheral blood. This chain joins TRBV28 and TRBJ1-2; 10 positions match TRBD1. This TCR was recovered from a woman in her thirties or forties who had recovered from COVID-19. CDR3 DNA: TGTGCCAGCAGGGCCTGGACAGGGGGTGTCGATGGCTACACCTTC. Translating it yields CASRAWTGGVDGYTF.